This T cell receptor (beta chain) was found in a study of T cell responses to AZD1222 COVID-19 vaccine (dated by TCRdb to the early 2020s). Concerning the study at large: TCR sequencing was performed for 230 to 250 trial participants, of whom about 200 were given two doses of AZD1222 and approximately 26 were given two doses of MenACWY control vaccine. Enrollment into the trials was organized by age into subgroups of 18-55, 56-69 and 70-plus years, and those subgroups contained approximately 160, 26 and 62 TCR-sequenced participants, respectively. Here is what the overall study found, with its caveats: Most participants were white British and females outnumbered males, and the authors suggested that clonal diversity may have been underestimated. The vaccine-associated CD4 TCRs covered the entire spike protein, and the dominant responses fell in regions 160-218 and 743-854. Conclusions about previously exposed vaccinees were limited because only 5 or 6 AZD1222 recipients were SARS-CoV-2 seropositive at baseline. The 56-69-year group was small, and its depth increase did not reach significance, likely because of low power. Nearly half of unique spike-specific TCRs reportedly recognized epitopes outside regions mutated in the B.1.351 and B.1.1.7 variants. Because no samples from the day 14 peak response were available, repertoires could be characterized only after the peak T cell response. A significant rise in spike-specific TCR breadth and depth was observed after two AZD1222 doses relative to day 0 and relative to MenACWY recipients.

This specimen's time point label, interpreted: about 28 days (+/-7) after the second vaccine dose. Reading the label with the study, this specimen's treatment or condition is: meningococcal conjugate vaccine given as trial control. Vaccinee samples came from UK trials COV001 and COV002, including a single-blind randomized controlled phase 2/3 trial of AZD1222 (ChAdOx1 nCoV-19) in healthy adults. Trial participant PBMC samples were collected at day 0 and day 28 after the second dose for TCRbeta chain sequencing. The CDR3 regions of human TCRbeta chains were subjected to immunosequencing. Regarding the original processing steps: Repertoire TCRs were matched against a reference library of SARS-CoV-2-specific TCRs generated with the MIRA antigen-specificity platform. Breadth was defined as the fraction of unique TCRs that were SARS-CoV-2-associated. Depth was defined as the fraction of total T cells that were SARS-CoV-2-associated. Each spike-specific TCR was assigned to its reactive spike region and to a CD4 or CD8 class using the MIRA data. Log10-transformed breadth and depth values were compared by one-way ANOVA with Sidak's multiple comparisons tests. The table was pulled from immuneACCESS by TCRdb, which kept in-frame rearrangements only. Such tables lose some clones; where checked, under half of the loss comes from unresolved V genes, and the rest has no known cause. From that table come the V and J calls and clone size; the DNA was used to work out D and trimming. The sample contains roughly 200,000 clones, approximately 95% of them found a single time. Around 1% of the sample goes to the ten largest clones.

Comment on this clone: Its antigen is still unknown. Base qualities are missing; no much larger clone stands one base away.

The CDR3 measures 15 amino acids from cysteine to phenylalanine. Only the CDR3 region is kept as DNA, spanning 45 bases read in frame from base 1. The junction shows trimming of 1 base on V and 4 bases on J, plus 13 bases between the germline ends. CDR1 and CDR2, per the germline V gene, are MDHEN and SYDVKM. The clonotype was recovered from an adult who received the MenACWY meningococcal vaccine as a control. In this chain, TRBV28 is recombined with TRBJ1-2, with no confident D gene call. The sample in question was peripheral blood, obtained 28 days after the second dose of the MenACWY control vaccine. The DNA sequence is TGTGCCAGCAGTTTATTTGCCACGATGGGCTATGGCTACACCTTC. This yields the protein CASSLFATMGYGYTF.